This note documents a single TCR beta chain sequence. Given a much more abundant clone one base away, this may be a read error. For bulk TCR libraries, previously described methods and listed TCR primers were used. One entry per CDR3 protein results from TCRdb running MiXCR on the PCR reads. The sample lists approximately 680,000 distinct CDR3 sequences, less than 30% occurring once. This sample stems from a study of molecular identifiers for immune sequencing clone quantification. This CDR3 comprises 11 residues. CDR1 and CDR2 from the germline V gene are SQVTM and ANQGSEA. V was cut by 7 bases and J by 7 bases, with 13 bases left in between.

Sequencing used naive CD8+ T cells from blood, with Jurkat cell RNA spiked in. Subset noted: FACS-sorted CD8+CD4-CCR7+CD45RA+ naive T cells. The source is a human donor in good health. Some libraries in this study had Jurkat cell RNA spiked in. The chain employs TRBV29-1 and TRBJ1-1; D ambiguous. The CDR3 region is CSAIRSSEAFF. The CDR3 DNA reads TGCAGCGCCATAAGGTCGAGTGAAGCTTTCTTT. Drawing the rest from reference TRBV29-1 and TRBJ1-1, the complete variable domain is SAVISQKPSRDICQRGTSLTIQCQVDSQVTMMFWYRQQPGQSLTLIATANQGSEATYESGFVIDKFPISRPNLTFSTLTVSNMSPEDSSIYLCSAIRSSEAFFGQGTRLTVV.